The clone carrying this T cell receptor (beta chain) was seen more than once but under ten times. The sample belongs to a study of blood T cell repertoires in COVID-19. About the study: Donors in the United States, Italy and Spain gave samples during acute or convalescent COVID-19. Sample material is recorded as cDNA or gDNA derived from T cells, B-cell-depleted T cells, or PBMCs.

CDR1 is SGHTA and CDR2 is FQGTGA in the germline V gene. V was shortened by 6 bases and J by 1 base, with 9 bases between the two germline ends. CDR3 size: 13 residues. As originally analysed: Amplifying reference gene primers gave estimates of nucleated cell counts. Clones were sequenced by immunoSEQ multiplex PCR, and TCRdb holds only the in-frame ones, with some missing. That table supplies the V and J calls and clone size; D and trimming were determined from the DNA. The sample carries 95,000 to 110,000 clones, around 88% recorded once. Sequenced material: peripheral blood. The receptor was derived from a human donor in a cohort sampled during active COVID-19. The genes are TRBV7-3 and TRBJ1-1; no clear D gene. CDR3: CASRFTANTEAFF. The DNA of the CDR3 is TGTGCCAGCAGATTTACAGCGAACACTGAAGCTTTCTTT.